This TCR beta chain appears in the sequencing data of a study of early T cells in non-severe SARS-CoV-2 infection. Study-wide context: Chains stayed unpaired after sequencing of bulk RNA from unsorted whole blood.

The study's findings and limits: Private and CD4 specificities were missed by VDJdb matching, skewed to anti-spike CD8.

The CDR3 contains 12 residues. Germline V CDR1 and CDR2: SQVTM, ANQGSEA. Attachment of unique molecular identifiers to individual cDNA molecules was performed. TCRdb analysed the 5' RACE reads with MiXCR anew, one entry per CDR3 protein. The data show more than 80,000 distinct CDR3 sequences, with approximately 15% seen just once and 5.5% to 8% held by the top ten. Of note for this clonotype: Antigen: not known.

The V call is TRBV29-1, the J call TRBJ2-1; 10 bases line up with TRBD2. The sequenced material came from whole blood. The receptor's source is an adult who was a healthcare worker with PCR-confirmed SARS-CoV-2 infection or an uninfected control (not recorded which). The DNA of the CDR3 is TGCAGTAGCGGGAGGAGTGAGAATGAGCAGTTCTTC. Amino acids: CSSGRSENEQFF.